Listed below are T cell receptor beta chains from one sample, sequenced in a study of T cell responses to AZD1222 COVID-19 vaccine. This table comes from immunoSEQ multiplex PCR, and its TCRdb copy is limited to in-frame clones, with some not included. The data contain 44,000 or so clones, around 77% of them singletons. The sample in question was peripheral blood, obtained 28 days after the second dose of the MenACWY control vaccine. The receptors derive from an adult who received the MenACWY meningococcal vaccine as a control. CDR3s include the opening cysteine and the closing phenylalanine or tryptophan. The D gene is left open where the match is weak. Clone size is shown for a subset of rows, as once, few, many or a class of expanded clone.

v_gene,j_gene,abundance,d_gene,CDR3aa,CDR3nt
TRBV7-9,TRBJ1-5,once,.,CASSPTEFHQPQHF,TGTGCCAGCAGCCCCACGGAGTTCCATCAGCCCCAGCATTTT
TRBV28,TRBJ2-7,.,.,CASSLGQHYEQYF,TGTGCCAGCAGTTTGGGGCAGCACTACGAGCAGTACTTC
TRBV5-4,TRBJ2-1,.,.,CASSLGGGRSSYNEQFF,TGTGCCAGCAGCTTGGGGGGGGGCCGGAGCTCCTACAATGAGCAGTTCTTC
TRBV29-1,TRBJ1-1,few,.,CSVGEGSEAFF,TGCAGCGTTGGAGAGGGGAGTGAAGCTTTCTTT
TRBV9,TRBJ1-1,.,.,CASSVGSTYMNTEAFF,TGTGCCAGCAGCGTCGGATCGACATATATGAACACTGAAGCTTTCTTT
TRBV7-2,TRBJ2-7,few,TRBD1,CASRPRRKDRDWDYEQYF,TGTGCCAGCAGACCACGAAGAAAGGACAGGGATTGGGACTACGAGCAGTACTTC
TRBV7-9,TRBJ2-1,.,.,CASRSVGLGGQFF,TGTGCCAGCAGATCAGTCGGTTTGGGAGGGCAGTTCTTC
TRBV9,TRBJ1-1,.,.,CASSVGLYTEAFF,TGTGCCAGCAGCGTAGGTCTTTACACTGAAGCTTTCTTT
TRBV18,TRBJ2-1,once,.,CASSLGWEQFF,TGTGCCAGCTCCCTTGGTTGGGAGCAGTTCTTC
TRBV5-5,TRBJ1-2,.,.,CASRGPDYGYTF,TGTGCCAGCAGGGGGCCGGACTATGGCTACACCTTC
TRBV28,TRBJ1-6,.,.,CASSSRGRDNSPLHF,TGTGCCAGCAGTTCAAGGGGACGGGATAATTCACCCCTCCACTTT
TRBV19,TRBJ2-3,.,TRBD1,CASSADRGLSPDTQYF,TGTGCCAGTAGTGCTGACAGGGGGCTTAGTCCAGATACGCAGTATTTT
TRBV5-1,TRBJ1-1,many,.,CASSVDGETEAFF,TGCGCCAGCAGCGTGGATGGGGAGACTGAAGCTTTCTTT
TRBV12-3/TRBV12-4,TRBJ1-2,.,.,CASSGTRQSYTF,TGTGCCAGCAGTGGGACACGGCAAAGCTACACCTTC
TRBV5-1,TRBJ1-6,.,.,CASSPKGGSNSPLHF,TGCGCCAGCAGCCCCAAGGGGGGAAGTAATTCACCCCTCCACTTT
TRBV5-6,TRBJ1-1,.,.,CASSLQGRTEAFF,TGTGCCAGCAGCTTACAGGGTCGGACTGAAGCTTTCTTT
TRBV6-5,TRBJ2-1,.,TRBD2,CASRTQASGDNEQFF,TGTGCCAGCAGGACACAGGCTAGCGGAGACAATGAGCAGTTCTTC
TRBV19,TRBJ1-1,.,.,CASRKTELNTEAFF,TGTGCCAGTAGGAAGACAGAGTTGAACACTGAAGCTTTCTTT
TRBV20-1,TRBJ1-6,.,TRBD1,CSAGDRAGSSYNSPLHF,TGCAGTGCTGGTGACAGGGCCGGGAGCTCCTATAATTCACCCCTCCACTTT
TRBV11-2,TRBJ1-3,.,.,CASSLLTGGNTIYF,TGTGCCAGCAGCCTACTCACGGGCGGAAACACCATATATTTT
TRBV7-8,TRBJ2-1,.,TRBD1,CASSGRQGQLQFF,TGTGCCAGCAGCGGCCGACAGGGTCAATTGCAGTTCTTC
TRBV3-1/TRBV3-2,TRBJ1-2,.,TRBD1,CASSPGTAVAGGYTF,TGTGCCAGCAGCCCCGGGACAGCCGTAGCGGGTGGCTACACCTTC
TRBV12-5,TRBJ2-5,.,.,CASGQGYQETQYF,TGTGCTAGTGGCCAGGGCTACCAAGAGACCCAGTACTTC
TRBV3-1/TRBV3-2,TRBJ2-7,few,TRBD1,CASSLTGTGYEQYF,TGTGCCAGCAGCCTCACCGGGACAGGCTACGAGCAGTACTTC
TRBV11-3,TRBJ2-2,.,.,CASSLGGQSNTGELFF,TGTGCCAGCAGCTTGGGGGGACAATCGAACACCGGGGAGCTGTTTTTT
TRBV14,TRBJ2-6,.,.,CASTVGGASLSGANVLTF,TGTGCCAGCACCGTAGGGGGAGCGTCCCTCTCTGGGGCCAACGTCCTGACTTTC
TRBV29-1,TRBJ1-3,.,.,CSASWGSGNTIYF,TGCAGCGCCTCGTGGGGCTCTGGAAACACCATATATTTT
TRBV28,TRBJ1-4,once,TRBD1,CASSLFPGGREKLFF,TGTGCCAGCAGTTTATTTCCAGGGGGTAGAGAAAAACTGTTTTTT
TRBV19,TRBJ2-5,.,.,CASSIGQAPQETQYF,TGTGCCAGTAGTATCGGGCAGGCCCCCCAAGAGACCCAGTACTTC
TRBV10-3,TRBJ1-1,few,.,CAISDAPRTTEAFF,TGTGCCATCAGTGACGCCCCCAGAACCACTGAAGCTTTCTTT
TRBV19,TRBJ1-2,.,.,CASNTGRAGYTF,TGTGCCAGTAACACAGGGCGGGCTGGCTACACCTTC
TRBV7-6,TRBJ2-5,.,.,CASSLDWGRAETQYF,TGTGCCAGCAGCTTAGACTGGGGGCGAGCAGAGACCCAGTACTTC
TRBV5-1,TRBJ1-1,.,.,CASSRTALTTAFF,TGCGCCAGCAGCCGGACTGCACTAACTACAGCTTTCTTT
TRBV16,TRBJ1-1,.,TRBD1,CASSDRGETEAFF,TGTGCCAGCAGCGACAGGGGAGAGACTGAAGCTTTCTTT
TRBV28,TRBJ1-4,.,.,CASNTSPTNEKLFF,TGTGCCAGCAACACCAGTCCAACTAATGAAAAACTGTTTTTT
TRBV28,TRBJ1-2,.,.,CASKSFDNYGYTF,TGTGCCAGCAAGTCTTTTGATAACTATGGCTACACCTTC